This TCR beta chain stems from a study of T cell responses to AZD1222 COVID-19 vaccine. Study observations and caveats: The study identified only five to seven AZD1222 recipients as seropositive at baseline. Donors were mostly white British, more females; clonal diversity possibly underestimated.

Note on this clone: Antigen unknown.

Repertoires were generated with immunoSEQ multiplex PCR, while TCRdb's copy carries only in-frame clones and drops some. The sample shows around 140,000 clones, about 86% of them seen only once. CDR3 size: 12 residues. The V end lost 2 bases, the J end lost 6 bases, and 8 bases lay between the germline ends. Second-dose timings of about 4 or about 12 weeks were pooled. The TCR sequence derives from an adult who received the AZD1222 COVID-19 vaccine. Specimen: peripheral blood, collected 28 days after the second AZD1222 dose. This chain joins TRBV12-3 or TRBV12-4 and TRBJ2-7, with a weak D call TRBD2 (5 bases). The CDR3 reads CASSLSGSEQYF. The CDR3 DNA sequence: TGTGCCAGCAGTTTATCGGGGAGCGAGCAGTACTTC.